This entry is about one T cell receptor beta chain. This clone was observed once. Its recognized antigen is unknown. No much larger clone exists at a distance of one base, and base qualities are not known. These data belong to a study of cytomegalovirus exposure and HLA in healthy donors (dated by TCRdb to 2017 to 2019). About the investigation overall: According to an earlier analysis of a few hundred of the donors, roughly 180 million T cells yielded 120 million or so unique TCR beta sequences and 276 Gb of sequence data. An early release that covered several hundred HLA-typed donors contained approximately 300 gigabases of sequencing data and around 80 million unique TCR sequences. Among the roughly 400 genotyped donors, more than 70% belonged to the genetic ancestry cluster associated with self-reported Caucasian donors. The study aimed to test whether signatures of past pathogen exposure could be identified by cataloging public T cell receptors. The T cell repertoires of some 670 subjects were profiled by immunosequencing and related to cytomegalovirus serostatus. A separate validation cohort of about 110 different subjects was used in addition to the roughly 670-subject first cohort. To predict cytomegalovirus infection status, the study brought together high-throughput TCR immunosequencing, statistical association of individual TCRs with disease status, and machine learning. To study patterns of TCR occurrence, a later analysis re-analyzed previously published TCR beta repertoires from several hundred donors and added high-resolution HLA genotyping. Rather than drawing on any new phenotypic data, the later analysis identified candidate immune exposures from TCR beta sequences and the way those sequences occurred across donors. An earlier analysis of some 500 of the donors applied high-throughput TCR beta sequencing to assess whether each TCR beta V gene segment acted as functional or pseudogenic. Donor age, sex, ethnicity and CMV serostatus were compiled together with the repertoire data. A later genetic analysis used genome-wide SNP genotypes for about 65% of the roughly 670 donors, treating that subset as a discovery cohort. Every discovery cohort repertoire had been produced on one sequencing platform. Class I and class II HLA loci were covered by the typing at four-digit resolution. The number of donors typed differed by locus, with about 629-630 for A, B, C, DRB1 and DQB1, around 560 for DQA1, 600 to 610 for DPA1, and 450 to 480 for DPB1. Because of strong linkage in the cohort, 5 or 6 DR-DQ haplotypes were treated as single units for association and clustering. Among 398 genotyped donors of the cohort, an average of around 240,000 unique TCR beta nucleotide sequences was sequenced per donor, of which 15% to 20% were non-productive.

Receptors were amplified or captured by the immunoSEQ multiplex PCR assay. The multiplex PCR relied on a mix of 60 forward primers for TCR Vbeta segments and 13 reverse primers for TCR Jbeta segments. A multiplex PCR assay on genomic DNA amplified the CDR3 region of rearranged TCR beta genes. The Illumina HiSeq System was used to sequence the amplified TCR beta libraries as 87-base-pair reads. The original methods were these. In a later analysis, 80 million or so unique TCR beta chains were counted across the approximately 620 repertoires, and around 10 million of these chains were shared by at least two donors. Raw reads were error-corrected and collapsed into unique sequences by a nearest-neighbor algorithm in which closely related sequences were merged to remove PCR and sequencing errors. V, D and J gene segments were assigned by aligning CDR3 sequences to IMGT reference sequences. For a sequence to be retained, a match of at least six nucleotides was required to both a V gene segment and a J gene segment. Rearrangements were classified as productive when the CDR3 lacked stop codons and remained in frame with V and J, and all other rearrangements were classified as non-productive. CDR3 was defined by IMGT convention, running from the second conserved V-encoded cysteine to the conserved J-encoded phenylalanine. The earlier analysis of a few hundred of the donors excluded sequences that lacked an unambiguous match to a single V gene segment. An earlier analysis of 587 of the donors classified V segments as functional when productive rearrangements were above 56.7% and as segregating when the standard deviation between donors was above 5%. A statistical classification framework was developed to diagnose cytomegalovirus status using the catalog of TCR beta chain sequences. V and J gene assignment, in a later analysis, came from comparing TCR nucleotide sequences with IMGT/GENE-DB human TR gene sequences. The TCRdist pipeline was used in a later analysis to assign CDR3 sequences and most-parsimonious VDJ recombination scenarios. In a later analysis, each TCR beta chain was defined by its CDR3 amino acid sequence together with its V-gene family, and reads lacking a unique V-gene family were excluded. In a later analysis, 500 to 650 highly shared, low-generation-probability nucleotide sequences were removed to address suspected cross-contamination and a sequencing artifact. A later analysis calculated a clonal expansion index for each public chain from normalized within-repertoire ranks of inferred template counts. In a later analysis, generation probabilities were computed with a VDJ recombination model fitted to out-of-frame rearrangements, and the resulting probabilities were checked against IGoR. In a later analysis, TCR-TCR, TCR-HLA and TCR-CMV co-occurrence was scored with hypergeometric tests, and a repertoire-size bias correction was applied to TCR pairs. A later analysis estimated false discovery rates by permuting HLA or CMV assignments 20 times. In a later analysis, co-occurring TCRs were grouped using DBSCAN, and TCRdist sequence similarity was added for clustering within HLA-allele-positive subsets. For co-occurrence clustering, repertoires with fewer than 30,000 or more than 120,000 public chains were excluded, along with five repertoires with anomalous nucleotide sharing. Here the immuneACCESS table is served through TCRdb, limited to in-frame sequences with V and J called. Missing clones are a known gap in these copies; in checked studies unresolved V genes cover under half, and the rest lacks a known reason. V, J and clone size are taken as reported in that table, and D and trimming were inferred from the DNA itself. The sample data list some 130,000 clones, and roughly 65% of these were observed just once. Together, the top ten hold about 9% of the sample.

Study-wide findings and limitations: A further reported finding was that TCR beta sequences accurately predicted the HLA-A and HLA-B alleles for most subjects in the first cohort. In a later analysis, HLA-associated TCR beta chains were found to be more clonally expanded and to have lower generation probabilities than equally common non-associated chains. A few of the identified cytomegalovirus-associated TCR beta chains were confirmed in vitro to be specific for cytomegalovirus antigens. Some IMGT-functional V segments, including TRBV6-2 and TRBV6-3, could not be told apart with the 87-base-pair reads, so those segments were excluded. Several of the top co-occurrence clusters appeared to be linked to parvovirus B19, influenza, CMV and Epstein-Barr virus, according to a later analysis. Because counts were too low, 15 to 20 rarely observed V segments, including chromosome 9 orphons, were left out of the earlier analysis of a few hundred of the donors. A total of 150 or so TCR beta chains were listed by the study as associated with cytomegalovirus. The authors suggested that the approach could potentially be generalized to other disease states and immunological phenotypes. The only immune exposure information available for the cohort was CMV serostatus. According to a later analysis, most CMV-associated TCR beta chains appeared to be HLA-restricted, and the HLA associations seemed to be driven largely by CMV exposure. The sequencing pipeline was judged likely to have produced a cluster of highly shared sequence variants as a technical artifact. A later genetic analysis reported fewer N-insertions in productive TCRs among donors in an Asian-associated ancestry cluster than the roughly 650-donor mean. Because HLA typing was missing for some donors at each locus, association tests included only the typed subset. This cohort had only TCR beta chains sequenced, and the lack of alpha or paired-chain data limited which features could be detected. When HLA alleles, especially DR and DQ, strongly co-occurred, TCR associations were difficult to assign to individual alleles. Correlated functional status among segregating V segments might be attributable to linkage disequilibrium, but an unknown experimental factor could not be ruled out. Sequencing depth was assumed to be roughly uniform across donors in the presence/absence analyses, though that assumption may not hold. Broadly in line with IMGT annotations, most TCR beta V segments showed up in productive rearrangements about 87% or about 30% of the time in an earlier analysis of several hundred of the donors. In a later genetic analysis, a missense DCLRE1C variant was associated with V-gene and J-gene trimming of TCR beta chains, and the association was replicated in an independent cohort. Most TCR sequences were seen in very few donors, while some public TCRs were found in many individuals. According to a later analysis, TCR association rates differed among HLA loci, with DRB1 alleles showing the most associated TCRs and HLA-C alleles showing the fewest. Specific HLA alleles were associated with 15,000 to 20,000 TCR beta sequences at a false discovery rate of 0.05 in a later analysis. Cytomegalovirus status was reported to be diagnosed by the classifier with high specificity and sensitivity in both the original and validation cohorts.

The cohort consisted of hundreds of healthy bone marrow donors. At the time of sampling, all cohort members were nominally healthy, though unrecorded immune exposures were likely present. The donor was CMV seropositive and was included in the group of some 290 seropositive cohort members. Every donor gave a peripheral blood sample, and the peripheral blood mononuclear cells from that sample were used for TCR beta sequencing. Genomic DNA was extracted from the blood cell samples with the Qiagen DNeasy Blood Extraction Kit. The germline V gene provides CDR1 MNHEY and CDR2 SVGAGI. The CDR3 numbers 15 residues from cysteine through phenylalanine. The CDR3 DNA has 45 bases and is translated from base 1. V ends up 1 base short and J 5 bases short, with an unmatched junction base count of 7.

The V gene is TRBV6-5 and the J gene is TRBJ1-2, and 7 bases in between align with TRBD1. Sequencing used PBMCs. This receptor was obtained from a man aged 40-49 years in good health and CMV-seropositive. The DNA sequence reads TGTGCCAGCAGTTACTACAAGACAGGGAGTTATGGCTACACCTTC. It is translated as CASSYYKTGSYGYTF.